This T cell receptor (beta chain) was documented in a study of T-cell reconstitution after alpha-beta-depleted transplantation in children. Study-wide findings and caveats: T-cell counts and diversity at one year following transplant were attributed mainly to newly produced T cells.

Unique molecular identifiers featured in how the TCRbeta library was prepared. TCRdb independently ran MiXCR on the PCR reads; one entry per CDR3 protein. The sample gives about 640,000 distinct CDR3 sequences, 10% to 15% of which show up once; over 2% is in the top ten. This clonotype was counted between two and nine times. No antigen is known for it. After removal of 4 bases from V and 0 bases from J, the junction contained 15 bases not matched to a gene. This CDR3 has 20 amino acids. The chain is built from TRBV12-3 or TRBV12-4 and TRBJ2-1, with TRBD2 identical over 10 bases. The receptor was derived from a male patient between 10 and 17 years old who had a stem cell transplant for acute myeloid leukemia, so the T cells may come from the graft donor. The input for sequencing was PBMCs, mostly from graft donor cells, taken 360 days after TCRalphabeta/CD19-depleted stem cell transplant. CDR3 amino acids: CASSSRGAGGLLSSYNEQFF. DNA of the CDR3: TGTGCCAGCAGTTCCAGAGGAGCGGGAGGGTTGTTGAGCTCCTACAATGAGCAGTTCTTC.